This TCR beta chain originates from a study of T cells after yellow fever vaccination. The study, taken as a whole, reports: Researchers report a weaker secondary response that nonetheless peaked faster, day 5 versus 15. Clones from primary vaccination mostly reappeared after the booster (roughly 95% CD4, about 85% CD8). Researchers cautioned that FACS-sorted repertoires could harbor abundant clonotypes contaminating from the bulk population.

Making TCR cDNA involved 5'RACE template switching, which added UMIs and a universal primer site. TCRdb fed the 5' RACE reads into MiXCR, producing one record per CDR3 protein. The sample consists of under 550,000 distinct CDR3 sequences, 21% of them appearing once. This CDR3 region has 16 residues. The V gene's germline CDR1 is MNHEY and CDR2 SVGAGI. Between the trimmed V and J ends, which lost 0 bases and 8 bases, there was a span of 16 bases. This clonotype was seen a few times. Its antigen remains unidentified. The TCR comes from a man aged 18 to 30 who received the YFV17D yellow fever vaccine. V usage is TRBV6-5 and J usage is TRBJ2-2; perhaps TRBD1 as D (5 bases). The sequences come from PBMCs, collected roughly 23 days after the first yellow fever vaccination. CDR3 amino acids: CASSYSRARVSGELFF. Written as DNA, the CDR3 is TGTGCCAGCAGTTACTCTCGGGCCAGGGTTAGTGGGGAGCTGTTTTTT.